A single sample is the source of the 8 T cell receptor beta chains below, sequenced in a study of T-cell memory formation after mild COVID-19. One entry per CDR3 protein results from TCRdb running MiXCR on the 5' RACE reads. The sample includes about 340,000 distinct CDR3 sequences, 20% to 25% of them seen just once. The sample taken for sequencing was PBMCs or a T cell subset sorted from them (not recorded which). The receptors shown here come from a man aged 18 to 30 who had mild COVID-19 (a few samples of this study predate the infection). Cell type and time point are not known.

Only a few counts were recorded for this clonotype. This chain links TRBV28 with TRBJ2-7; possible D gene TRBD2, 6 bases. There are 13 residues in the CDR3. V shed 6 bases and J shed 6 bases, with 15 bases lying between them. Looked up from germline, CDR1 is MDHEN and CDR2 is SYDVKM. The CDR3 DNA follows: TGTGCCAGCAGACAACGGGGGTTTGGCGAGCAGTACGTC. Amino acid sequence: CASRQRGFGEQYV.

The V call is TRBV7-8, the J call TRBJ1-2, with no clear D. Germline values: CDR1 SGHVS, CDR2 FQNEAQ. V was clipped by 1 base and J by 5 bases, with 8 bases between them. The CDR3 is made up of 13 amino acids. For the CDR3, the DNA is TGTGCCAGCAGCTTAGGGCAGGAATATGGCTACACCTTC. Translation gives CASSLGQEYGYTF. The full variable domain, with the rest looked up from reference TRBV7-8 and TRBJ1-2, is GAGVSQSPRYKVAKRGQDVALRCDPISGHVSLFWYQQALGQGPEFLTYFQNEAQLDKSGLPSDRFFAERPEGSVSTLKIQRTQQEDSAVYLCASSLGQEYGYTFGSGTRLTVV.

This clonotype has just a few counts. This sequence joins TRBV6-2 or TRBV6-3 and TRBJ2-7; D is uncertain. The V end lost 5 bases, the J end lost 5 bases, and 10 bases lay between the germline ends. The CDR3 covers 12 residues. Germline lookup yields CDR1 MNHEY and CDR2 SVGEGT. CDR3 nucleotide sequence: TGTGCCAGCAGTAACAGAGGCCACGAGCAGTACTTC. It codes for CASSNRGHEQYF.

The CDR3 loop reads CATGAGYGGANVLTF. The CDR3 bases are TGTGCCACCGGGGCCGGTTACGGTGGGGCCAACGTCCTGACTTTC. The J gene is TRBJ2-6, the V gene TRBV24-1; the D gene is possibly TRBD1 (5 bases). CDR1 and CDR2 (germline): KGHDR, SFDVKD. CDR3 length: 15 residues. Trimming pared 9 bases from V and 3 bases from J, leaving 14 bases between.

CDR3 nucleotide sequence: TGTGCCATCAGGCAACAGAGCTCCTACGAGCAGTACGTC. This gives the protein CAIRQQSSYEQYV. The chain has TRBV10-3 and TRBJ2-7; unclear D gene. Trimming stripped 6 bases from V and 0 bases from J, with 9 bases between. The germline gives CDR1 ENHRY, CDR2 SYGVKD. CDR3 length: 13 amino acids.

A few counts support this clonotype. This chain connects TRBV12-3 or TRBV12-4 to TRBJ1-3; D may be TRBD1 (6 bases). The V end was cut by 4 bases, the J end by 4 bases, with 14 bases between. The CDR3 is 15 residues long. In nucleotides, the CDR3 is TGTGCCAGCAGTTCCTCAGGGGCCCACGGAAACACCATATATTTT. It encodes CASSSSGAHGNTIYF.

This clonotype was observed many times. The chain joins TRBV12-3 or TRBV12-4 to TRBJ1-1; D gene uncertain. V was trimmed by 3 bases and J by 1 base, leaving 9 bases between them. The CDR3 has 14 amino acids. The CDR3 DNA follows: TGTGCCAGCAGTTTGCGGCACCAGAACACTGAAGCTTTCTTT. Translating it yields CASSLRHQNTEAFF.

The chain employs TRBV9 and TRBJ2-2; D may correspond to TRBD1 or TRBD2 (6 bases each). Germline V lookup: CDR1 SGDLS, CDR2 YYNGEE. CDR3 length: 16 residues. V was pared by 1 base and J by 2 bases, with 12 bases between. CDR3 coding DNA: TGTGCCAGCAGCGTACGTGGGGGGCTAAACACCGGGGAGCTGTTTTTT. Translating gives CASSVRGGLNTGELFF.